Following are 12 T cell receptor beta chains from one sample sequenced in a study of shared T cell receptors in the human thymus. Here immunoSEQ multiplex PCR was the method, and the copy in TCRdb shows in-frame clones only, minus some. Of 450,000 to 650,000 clones in the sample, 70% to 80% were seen once. The sample was also reused in another study, on human thymus T cells.

Sequenced sample: thymocytes. The receptors stem from a boy under two years old with a congenital heart defect.

The rearrangement uses TRBV30 and TRBJ2-3; D is possibly TRBD1 (6 bases). V gave up 0 bases and J gave up 0 bases, with 16 bases separating them. Germline assignment: CDR1 GTSNPN and CDR2 SVGIG (reference sequence). This CDR3 contains 17 residues. The CDR3 bases are TGTGCCTGGAGTGTAGGGTTTTCAGGGGCAAGCACAGATACGCAGTATTTT. This gives the protein CAWSVGFSGASTDTQYF. Complete variable domain (other parts from reference TRBV30 and TRBJ2-3): SQTIHQWPATLVQPVGSPLSLECTVEGTSNPNLYWYRQAAGRGLQLLFYSVGIGQISSEVPQNLSASRPQDRQFILSSKKLLLSDSGFYLCAWSVGFSGASTDTQYFGPGTRLTVL.

This chain links TRBV2 with TRBJ2-7, with 9 bases matching TRBD2. J lost 5 bases, V lost 6 bases, and 8 bases had no gene match. This CDR3 has 14 amino acids. CDR1 is SNHLY and CDR2 is FYNNEI in the germline V gene. CDR3 sequence reads: CASRAAGGSDEQYF. The CDR3 bases are TGTGCCAGCAGGGCAGCGGGAGGTTCGGACGAGCAGTACTTC.

This chain uses TRBV9 with TRBJ2-5; tentatively, D is TRBD2 (5 bases). Germline V gene data show CDR1 as SGDLS and CDR2 as YYNGEE. The V and J ends lost 0 bases and 13 bases respectively, with 13 bases between them. CDR3 length: 12 amino acids. This CDR3 is CASSVGGGPMYF. The CDR3 coding sequence is TGTGCCAGCAGCGTAGGAGGAGGCCCGATGTACTTC.

The chain links TRBV6-1 to TRBJ2-1, with unresolved D. There are 14 residues in the CDR3. CDR1 is MNHNS and CDR2 is SASEGT in the germline V gene. The V gene lost 4 bases and the J gene lost 0 bases, with 7 bases spanning the gap. DNA for the CDR3: TGTGCCAGCAGTGGAGGAGCCTCCTACAATGAGCAGTTCTTC. Residues: CASSGGASYNEQFF.

The chain combines TRBV4-2 with TRBJ1-3; D unresolved. The germline V gene encodes CDR1 LGHNA and CDR2 YNFKEQ. The CDR3 length is 15 residues. V lost 0 bases and J 0 bases, leaving 6 bases between the germline ends. The CDR3 spells CASSQDYSSGNTIYF. In DNA, the CDR3 is TGTGCCAGCAGCCAAGATTACAGCTCTGGAAACACCATATATTTT.

As to this clone: Other DNA sequences in the sample encode the same CDR3. The rearrangement joins TRBV27 to TRBJ2-7; D might be TRBD1 (6 bases). Germline V gene lookup returns CDR1 MNHEY and CDR2 SMNVEV (reference sequence). The CDR3 contains 13 residues. V was cut by 8 bases and J by 3 bases, with 14 bases left in between. CDR3: CASSPLGGYEQYF. The CDR3 DNA reads TGTGCCAGCTCCCCACTAGGGGGCTACGAGCAGTACTTC.

J is TRBJ1-2 and V is TRBV7-2; 7 nucleotides agree with TRBD1. V trimming: 5 bases; J trimming: 3 bases; junction bases outside the gene matches: 3. This CDR3 comprises 13 residues. Germline loops: CDR1 SGHTA, CDR2 FQGNSA. CDR3 in DNA: TGTGCCAGCAGCCTCACAGGGGACTATGGCTACACCTTC. Translated: CASSLTGDYGYTF.

V gene TRBV5-6 combines with J gene TRBJ1-1; D is uncertain. The CDR3 has 14 residues. V was shortened by 0 bases and J by 7 bases, with 13 bases between the two germline ends. Looked up from germline, CDR1 is SGHDT and CDR2 is YYEEEE. CDR3 sequence reads: CASSLGRGWSEAFF. DNA for the CDR3: TGTGCCAGCAGCTTGGGTCGGGGATGGAGTGAAGCTTTCTTT. Together with reference TRBV5-6 and TRBJ1-1, the CDR3 gives the full variable domain: DAGVTQSPTHLIKTRGQQVTLRCSPKSGHDTVSWYQQALGQGPQFIFQYYEEEERQRGNFPDRFSGHQFPNYSSELNVNALLLGDSALYLCASSLGRGWSEAFFGQGTRLTVV.

The V and J genes are TRBV6-6 and TRBJ2-5, with a possible D match to TRBD2 (6 bases). The CDR3 is made up of 16 amino acids. Germline V gene sequence: CDR1 MNHNY, CDR2 SVGAGI (reference sequence). Trimming removed 4 bases from V and 2 bases from J, with 17 bases in between. This CDR3 is CASSFVPGASQETQYF. Here the CDR3 DNA reads TGTGCCAGCAGTTTCGTACCGGGAGCCTCTCAAGAGACCCAGTACTTC.

The V gene is TRBV13, the J gene TRBJ2-1, with D perhaps matching TRBD2 (6 bases). Trimming left V 3 bases short and J 16 bases short, with 16 bases between. CDR3 size: 12 residues. Germline assignment: CDR1 PRHDT and CDR2 FYEKMQ (reference sequence). CDR3 sequence reads: CASSFASGGFFF. Written as DNA, the CDR3 is TGTGCCAGCAGCTTCGCCTCCGGGGGATTCTTCTTC.

In this sample, this clone turned up once. The V call is TRBV7-2, the J call TRBJ2-3; 7 bases are a match to TRBD2. The trim removed 5 bases at V and 2 bases at J, leaving 10 bases unmatched. CDR1 and CDR2 from the germline V gene are SGHTA and FQGNSA. CDR3 length equals 16 residues. The CDR3 sequence: CASSARDYSNTDTQYF. CDR3 sequence (DNA): TGTGCCAGCAGCGCCCGGGACTACTCTAACACAGATACGCAGTATTTT.

V and J are TRBV5-4 and TRBJ1-2; D is perhaps TRBD1 (6 bases). This CDR3 contains 16 residues. V lost 4 bases to trimming and J lost 4 bases, with 20 bases between them. Germline V gene lookup returns CDR1 SGHNT and CDR2 YYREEE (reference sequence). The CDR3 loop reads CASSARQRGGFYGYTF. In nucleotides, the CDR3 is TGTGCCAGCAGCGCCCGTCAGAGGGGGGGATTCTATGGCTACACCTTC. The full variable domain, completed using reference TRBV5-4 and TRBJ1-2, is ETGVTQSPTHLIKTRGQQVTLRCSSQSGHNTVSWYQQALGQGPQFIFQYYREEENGRGNFPPRFSGLQFPNYSSELNVNALELDDSALYLCASSARQRGGFYGYTFGSGTRLTVV.